This T cell receptor beta chain is from a study of regulatory T cells in long-lasting Graves disease. Combining iRepertoire HTBI primers with Arm-PCR of CDR3 regions, the authors built TCR beta libraries. TCRdb reanalysed the multiplex PCR reads using MiXCR and keeps one entry per CDR3 protein. The sample records about 450,000 distinct CDR3 sequences, about 20% being singletons. Indicated time point: persistent/refractory GD, antithyroid drugs over 5 years with positive TRAb. Preparation of the TCR library used RNA extracted from PBMCs. The CDR3 runs 15 residues. Germline V gives CDR1 SGHTA, CDR2 FQGTGA. Trimming at V came to 3 bases and at J to 4 bases, leaving 4 bases not matched to a gene. This clonotype was recorded many times.

The sample here was peripheral blood mononuclear cells (PBMCs), taken when the disease was refractory, from a patient treated with antithyroid drugs. The chain joins TRBV7-3 to TRBJ2-5; 11 bases are a match to TRBD1. The TCR was taken from a female donor with Graves disease. CDR3: CASSFGTGGRETQYF. In DNA, the CDR3 is TGTGCCAGCAGCTTCGGGACAGGGGGGCGAGAGACCCAGTACTTC. The full variable domain, its missing parts supplied by reference TRBV7-3 and TRBJ2-5, is GAGVSQTPSNKVTEKGKYVELRCDPISGHTALYWYRQSLGQGPEFLIYFQGTGAADDSGLPNDRFFAVRPEGSVSTLKIQRTERGDSAVYLCASSFGTGGRETQYFGPGTRLLVL.